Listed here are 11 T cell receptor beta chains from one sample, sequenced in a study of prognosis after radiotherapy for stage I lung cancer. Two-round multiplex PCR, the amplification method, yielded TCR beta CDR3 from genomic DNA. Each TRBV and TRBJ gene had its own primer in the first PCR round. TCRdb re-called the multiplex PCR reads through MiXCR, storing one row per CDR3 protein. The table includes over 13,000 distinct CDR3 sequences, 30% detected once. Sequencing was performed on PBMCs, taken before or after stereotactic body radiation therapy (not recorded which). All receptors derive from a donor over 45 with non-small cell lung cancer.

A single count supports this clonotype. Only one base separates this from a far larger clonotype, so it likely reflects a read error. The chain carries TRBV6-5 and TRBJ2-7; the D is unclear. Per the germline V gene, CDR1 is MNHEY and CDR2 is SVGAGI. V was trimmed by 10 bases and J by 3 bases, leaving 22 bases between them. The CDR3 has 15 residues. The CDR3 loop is CATQSSIGLFYEQYF. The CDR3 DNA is TGTGCCACGCAGTCTTCTATTGGGCTATTCTACGAGCAGTACTTC.

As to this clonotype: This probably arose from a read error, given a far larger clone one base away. Here the CDR3 DNA reads TGTGCCAGCAGTTCACATATACTAGCGGGAGGCGATGAGCAGTTCTTC. It encodes CASSSHILAGGDEQFF. The chain links TRBV6-5 to TRBJ2-5, with 12 positions matching TRBD2. Matching the DNA end better, TRBJ2-1 makes the J call doubtful. Germline CDR1 MNHEY, CDR2 SVGAGI. CDR3 length: 16 residues.

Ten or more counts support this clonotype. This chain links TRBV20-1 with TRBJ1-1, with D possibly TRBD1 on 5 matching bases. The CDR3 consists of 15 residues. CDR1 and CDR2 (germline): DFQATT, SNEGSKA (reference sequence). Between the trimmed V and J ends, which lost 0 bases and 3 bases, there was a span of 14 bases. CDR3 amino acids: CSARDYQGGYTEAFF. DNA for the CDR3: TGCAGTGCTAGAGATTATCAGGGAGGTTACACTGAAGCTTTCTTT.

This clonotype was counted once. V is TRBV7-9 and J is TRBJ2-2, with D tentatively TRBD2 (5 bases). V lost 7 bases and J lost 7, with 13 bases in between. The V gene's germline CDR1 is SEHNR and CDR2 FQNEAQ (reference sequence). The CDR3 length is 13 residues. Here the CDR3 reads CASTPPGGGELFF. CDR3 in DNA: TGTGCCAGCACCCCGCCCGGAGGCGGGGAGCTGTTTTTT.

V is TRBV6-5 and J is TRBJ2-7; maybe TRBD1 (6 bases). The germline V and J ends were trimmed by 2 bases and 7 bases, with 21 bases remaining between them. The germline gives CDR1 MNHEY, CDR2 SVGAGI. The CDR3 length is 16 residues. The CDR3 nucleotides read TGTGCCAGCAGTTACCTCAGACGGACAGCCACGGGTGAGCAGTACTTC. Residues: CASSYLRRTATGEQYF.

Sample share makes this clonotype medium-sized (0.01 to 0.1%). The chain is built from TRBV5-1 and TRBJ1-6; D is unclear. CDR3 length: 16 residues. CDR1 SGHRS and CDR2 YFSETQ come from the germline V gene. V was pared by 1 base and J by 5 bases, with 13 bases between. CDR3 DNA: TGCGCCAGCAGCTTGTATCATCAGCAGAATAATTCACCCCTCCACTTT. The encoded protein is CASSLYHQQNNSPLHF.

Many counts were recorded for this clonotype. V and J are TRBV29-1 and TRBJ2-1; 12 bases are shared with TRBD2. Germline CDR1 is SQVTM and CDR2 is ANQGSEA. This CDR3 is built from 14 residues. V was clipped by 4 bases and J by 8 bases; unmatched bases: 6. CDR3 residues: CSVAPSGREHEQFF. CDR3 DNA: TGCAGCGTTGCCCCTAGCGGGAGGGAACATGAGCAGTTCTTC.

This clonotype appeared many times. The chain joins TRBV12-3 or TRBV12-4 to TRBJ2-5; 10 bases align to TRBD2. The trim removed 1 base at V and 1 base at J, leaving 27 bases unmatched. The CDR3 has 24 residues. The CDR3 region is CASSLGLEYEVWIERGGPQETQYF. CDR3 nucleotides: TGTGCCAGCAGTTTAGGTCTCGAGTATGAAGTCTGGATTGAGCGGGGGGGCCCCCAAGAGACCCAGTACTTC.

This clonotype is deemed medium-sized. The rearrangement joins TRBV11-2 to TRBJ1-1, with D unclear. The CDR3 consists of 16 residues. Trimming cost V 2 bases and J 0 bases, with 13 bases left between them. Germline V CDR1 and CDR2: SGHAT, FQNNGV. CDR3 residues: CASSLLTRLMNTEAFF. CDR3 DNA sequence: TGTGCCAGCAGCTTATTAACCCGATTGATGAACACTGAAGCTTTCTTT.

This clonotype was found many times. CDR3 bases: TGTGCCAGCAGTCCCTTCCGGGCCCGGCCCGGGAACACTGAAGCTTTCTTT. It translates to CASSPFRARPGNTEAFF. V is TRBV28 and J is TRBJ1-1; no clear D gene. V shed 5 bases and J shed 1 base, with 20 bases lying between them. The CDR3 length is 17 residues. Germline V gene lookup returns CDR1 MDHEN and CDR2 SYDVKM.

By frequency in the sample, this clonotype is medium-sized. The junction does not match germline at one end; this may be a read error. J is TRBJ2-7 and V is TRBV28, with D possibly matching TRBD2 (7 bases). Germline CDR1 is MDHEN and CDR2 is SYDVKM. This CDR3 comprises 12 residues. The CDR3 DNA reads TGTGCCAGCGGGGGGGCCGAGTCCGAGCAGTACTTT. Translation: CASGGAESEQYF.